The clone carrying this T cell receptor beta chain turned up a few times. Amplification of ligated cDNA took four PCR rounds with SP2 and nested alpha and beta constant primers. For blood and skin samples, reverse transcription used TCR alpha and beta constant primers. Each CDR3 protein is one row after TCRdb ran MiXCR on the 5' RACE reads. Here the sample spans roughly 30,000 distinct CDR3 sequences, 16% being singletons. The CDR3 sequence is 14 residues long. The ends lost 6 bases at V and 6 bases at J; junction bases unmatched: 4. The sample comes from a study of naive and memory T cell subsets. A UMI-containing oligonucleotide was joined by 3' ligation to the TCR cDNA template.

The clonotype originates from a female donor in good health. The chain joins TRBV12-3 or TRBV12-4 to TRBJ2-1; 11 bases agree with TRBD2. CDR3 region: CASRLAGGRNEQFF. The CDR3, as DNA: TGTGCCAGCAGGCTAGCGGGGGGTCGCAATGAGCAGTTCTTC.